One sample yielded the 30 T cell receptor beta chains listed below, sequenced in a study of shared clonotypes between healthy human individuals. Sequenced by immunoSEQ multiplex PCR; TCRdb stores in-frame clones only, minus some. The table includes nearly 1 million clones, around three quarters detected once. The sequenced material came from memory CD4+ T cells sorted from blood. Subset reported: CD45RA-negative fraction. The receptors stem from a man aged 18 to 30 in good health.

This clone occurred a few times. The V and J genes are TRBV7-9 and TRBJ2-2; 7 bases match TRBD1. The CDR3 loop spans 15 amino acids. The junction had 9 bases not matched to a gene; V was cut back by 5 bases and J by 6 bases. Germline V gene data show CDR1 as SEHNR and CDR2 as FQNEAQ (reference sequence). The chain's CDR3 is CASSLGTVRSGELFF. CDR3 DNA sequence: TGTGCCAGCAGCCTAGGGACAGTCCGGTCCGGGGAGCTGTTTTTT.

The rearrangement uses TRBV9 and TRBJ2-7; D gene unclear. Trimming removed 0 bases at V and 3 bases at J, with 10 bases between. CDR1 SGDLS and CDR2 YYNGEE come from the germline V gene. The CDR3 runs 14 residues. CDR3 amino acids: CASSVGIAYYEQYF. CDR3 DNA: TGTGCCAGCAGCGTAGGAATAGCATACTACGAGCAGTACTTC.

The CDR3 DNA sequence: TGTGCCAGCAGTTACAGCCCCGGGACAGTCGAGCAGTACTTC. It encodes CASSYSPGTVEQYF. This chain links TRBV6-5 with TRBJ2-7; 7 positions agree with TRBD1. CDR1 and CDR2 (germline): MNHEY, SVGAGI. V dropped 2 bases and J dropped 6; count of bases not matched to a gene: 7. The CDR3 length is 14 residues.

V is TRBV10-2 and J is TRBJ1-4; 11 bases line up with TRBD1. Germline CDR1 and CDR2: WSHSY and SAAADI. With 8 bases clipped from V and 0 bases from J, the junction kept 11 bases outside the gene matches. CDR3 size: 18 residues. The CDR3 DNA reads TGCGCCAGCCGGACAGGGGGCTTGCACCTTGCAACTAATGAAAAACTGTTTTTT. Encoded protein: CASRTGGLHLATNEKLFF.

This chain uses TRBV15 with TRBJ2-7; 8 nucleotides match TRBD1. Germline V gives CDR1 LNHNV, CDR2 YYDKDF (reference sequence). After removal of 1 base from V and 1 base from J, the junction contained 3 bases not matched to a gene. The CDR3 length is 15 residues. The CDR3 DNA follows: TGTGCCACCAGCAGAGTACAGGGGGGATCCTACGAGCAGTACTTC. Amino acids: CATSRVQGGSYEQYF.

CDR3: CASSLSSQGSEAFF. CDR3 in DNA: TGTGCCAGCAGCTTAAGCTCACAGGGTTCTGAAGCTTTCTTT. The chain links TRBV7-9 to TRBJ1-1; D may be TRBD1 (6 bases). The CDR3 totals 14 residues. Trimming stripped 2 bases from V and 6 bases from J, with 13 bases between. Germline lookup yields CDR1 SEHNR and CDR2 FQNEAQ (reference sequence).

This clone came up once. The gene calls are TRBV20-1 and TRBJ2-7, with D possibly TRBD2 on 6 matching bases. Germline V gene sequence: CDR1 DFQATT, CDR2 SNEGSKA (reference sequence). Trimming took 5 bases from V and 7 from J, leaving 9 bases between them. CDR3 length: 10 residues. The CDR3 is CSASLAEQYF. In DNA, the CDR3 is TGCAGTGCTTCCCTAGCGGAGCAGTACTTC.

V gene TRBV19 combines with J gene TRBJ2-5; D call uncertain. The V end was cut by 3 bases, the J end by 2 bases, with 7 bases between. Germline values: CDR1 LNHDA, CDR2 SQIVND (reference sequence). The CDR3 sequence is 13 residues long. The CDR3 region is CASSISGQETQYF. The DNA of the CDR3 is TGTGCCAGTAGTATTTCTGGTCAAGAGACCCAGTACTTC.

In its sample, this clone was seen once. The chain is built from TRBV30 and TRBJ2-5; tentatively, D is TRBD1 or TRBD2 (6 bases each). Trimming stripped 2 bases from V and 7 bases from J, with 17 bases between. Looked up from germline, CDR1 is GTSNPN and CDR2 is SVGIG (reference sequence). CDR3 length: 14 residues. CDR3 sequence reads: CAWSPGTGAGTQYF. The CDR3 DNA reads as TGTGCCTGGAGTCCGGGTACGGGGGCGGGGACCCAGTACTTC. The full variable domain, rest sourced from reference TRBV30 and TRBJ2-5, is SQTIHQWPATLVQPVGSPLSLECTVEGTSNPNLYWYRQAAGRGLQLLFYSVGIGQISSEVPQNLSASRPQDRQFILSSKKLLLSDSGFYLCAWSPGTGAGTQYFGPGTRLLVL.

The gene calls are TRBV6-1 and TRBJ2-7, with D maybe TRBD1 (6 bases). Germline values: CDR1 MNHNS, CDR2 SASEGT. There are 14 residues in the CDR3. Trimming stripped 4 bases from V and 2 bases from J, with 12 bases between. CDR3 loop: CASSALDSTYEQYF. The CDR3 region has the DNA TGTGCCAGCAGTGCCCTGGACAGTACCTACGAGCAGTACTTC.

This clone was picked up one time. This chain joins TRBV19 and TRBJ2-7, with 8 bases lining up with TRBD1. The CDR3 loop spans 14 amino acids. V trimming: 4 bases; J trimming: 5 bases; junction bases outside the gene matches: 7. CDR1 is LNHDA, CDR2 SQIVND, per germline (reference sequence). The CDR3 spells CASSTVTGGHEQYF. The CDR3 DNA reads as TGTGCCAGTAGTACCGTTACAGGGGGACACGAGCAGTACTTC.

Worth noting for this clone: Other DNA sequences from this sample encode an identical CDR3 as well. This chain uses TRBV18 with TRBJ1-1; D is ambiguous. The CDR3 runs 14 residues. In germline, CDR1 is KGHSH, CDR2 LQKENI. Between the trimmed V and J ends, which lost 2 bases and 0 bases, there was a span of 7 bases. The CDR3 DNA follows: TGTGCCAGCTCACCAGCTCTAATGAACACTGAAGCTTTCTTT. It specifies CASSPALMNTEAFF.

The rearrangement uses TRBV5-6 and TRBJ1-4, with D possibly TRBD1 on 5 matching bases. V gave up 1 base and J gave up 4 bases, with 14 bases separating them. This CDR3 has 16 residues. CDR1 is SGHDT and CDR2 is YYEEEE in the germline V gene. The CDR3 loop reads CASSLLGEGGNEKLFF. The CDR3 DNA is TGTGCCAGCAGCTTGTTAGGGGAAGGTGGTAATGAAAAACTGTTTTTT.

Only a few counts were recorded for this clone. The chain employs TRBV5-8 and TRBJ2-3; a weak D match, TRBD1 (5 bases). The CDR3 spans 15 residues. From germline, CDR1 is SGHTS and CDR2 YDEGEE. V gave up 0 bases and J gave up 2 bases, with 10 bases separating them. The CDR3, as DNA: TGTGCCAGCAGCTTGGGTCAGGGATACACAGATACGCAGTATTTT. Protein product: CASSLGQGYTDTQYF.

Details on this clone: This CDR3 is also generated by other DNA sequences in the sample. This chain joins TRBV6-1 and TRBJ2-7; TRBD2 is a possible D gene (5 bases). The CDR3 consists of 11 residues. Germline loops: CDR1 MNHNS, CDR2 SASEGT. Between the trimmed V and J ends, which lost 7 bases and 4 bases, there was a span of 8 bases. The CDR3 region has the DNA TGTGCCAGCACGGTAGCGTACGAGCAGTACTTC. Its protein product is CASTVAYEQYF.

The rearrangement uses TRBV5-6 and TRBJ2-1; 13 bases map to TRBD2. This CDR3 has 16 residues. V lost 5 bases, J lost 7 bases, and 9 bases stayed unmatched. Germline V gene lookup returns CDR1 SGHDT and CDR2 YYEEEE. The DNA of the CDR3 is TGTGCCAGCAGGAGGTGGGGACTAGCGGGGACGAATGAGCAGTTCTTC. It codes for CASRRWGLAGTNEQFF.

This clone was picked up a small number of times. The chain uses TRBV7-9 and TRBJ2-1; possible D gene TRBD2, 6 bases. Germline V CDR1 and CDR2: SEHNR, FQNEAQ (reference sequence). Trimming stripped 3 bases from V and 3 bases from J, with 12 bases between. The CDR3 runs 15 residues. The CDR3 sequence is CASSFQDYFYNEQFF. The CDR3, as DNA: TGTGCCAGCAGCTTTCAGGACTACTTCTACAATGAGCAGTTCTTC.

This chain links TRBV11-2 with TRBJ1-5; D not resolved. This CDR3 is 15 amino acids long. Germline lookup yields CDR1 SGHAT and CDR2 FQNNGV. Trimming removed 0 bases at V and 5 bases at J, with 11 bases between. CDR3 coding DNA: TGTGCCAGCAGCTTAGATGGCGACCGAGATCAGCCCCAGCATTTT. Translated, it gives CASSLDGDRDQPQHF.

This clone was counted between two and nine times. The rearrangement joins TRBV5-6 to TRBJ1-6; possible D gene TRBD1, 6 bases. Germline lookup yields CDR1 SGHDT and CDR2 YYEEEE. V gave up 4 bases and J gave up 5 bases, with 19 bases separating them. This CDR3 is 17 amino acids long. Written as DNA, the CDR3 is TGTGCCAGCAGCGGAGGACAGCTTGGAAATAATAATTCACCCCTCCACTTT. Amino acid sequence: CASSGGQLGNNNSPLHF.

J is TRBJ2-1 and V is TRBV19; the D gene could be TRBD1 or TRBD2 (5 bases each). The CDR3 length is 16 residues. Germline V gives CDR1 LNHDA, CDR2 SQIVND (reference sequence). Between the trimmed V and J ends, which lost 6 bases and 6 bases, there was a span of 21 bases. CDR3 in amino acids: CASSYRAGTGPNEQFF. DNA of the CDR3: TGTGCCAGTAGCTATAGAGCCGGGACGGGTCCCAATGAGCAGTTCTTC.

There are a few counts of this clone. The CDR3 DNA reads as TGTGCCTGGAGTTTAGGCGGGGGGGCAGATACGCAGTATTTT. This encodes CAWSLGGGADTQYF. The chain is built from TRBV30 and TRBJ2-3; 9 positions match TRBD2. This CDR3 comprises 14 residues. CDR1 and CDR2 (germline): GTSNPN, SVGIG (reference sequence). J gave up 4 bases and V 2 bases, and 4 bases lay outside the gene matches.

About this clone: Additional DNA sequences in this sample encode the identical CDR3. The chain has TRBV18 and TRBJ2-5; D is possibly TRBD1 or TRBD2 (6 bases each). This CDR3 has 14 amino acids. Germline CDR1 KGHSH, CDR2 LQKENI. Trimming removed 0 bases at V and 4 bases at J, with 9 bases between. CDR3 coding DNA: TGTGCCAGCTCACCACCGGGGGGCCCAGAGACCCAGTACTTC. It yields the protein CASSPPGGPETQYF.

The genes are TRBV7-2 and TRBJ2-5; 8 bases agree with TRBD1. The CDR3 spans 16 residues. With 4 bases clipped from V and 5 bases from J, the junction kept 12 bases outside the gene matches. Per germline, CDR1 SGHTA and CDR2 FQGNSA. The chain's CDR3 is CASSSVGTGLRETQYF. In DNA form, the CDR3 reads TGTGCCAGCAGCTCAGTGGGGACAGGTCTCCGGGAGACCCAGTACTTC.

This clone was counted between two and nine times. The chain is built from TRBV7-9 and TRBJ2-5, with D maybe TRBD1 (5 bases). CDR3 size: 15 residues. CDR1 is SEHNR, CDR2 FQNEAQ, per germline (reference sequence). V lost 1 base and J 0 bases, leaving 9 bases between the germline ends. As DNA, the CDR3 is TGTGCCAGCAGCTTAGTGCAGGGTAACCAAGAGACCCAGTACTTC. Its protein is CASSLVQGNQETQYF.

V gene TRBV23-1 combines with J gene TRBJ1-3, with D hard to call. TRBV23-1 is recorded as an ORF, its role being uncertain. Trimming took 5 bases from V and 0 from J, leaving 11 bases between them. This CDR3 is built from 15 residues. CDR3 loop: CASSLGRVSGNTIYF. In nucleotides, the CDR3 is TGCGCCAGCAGTTTGGGCCGCGTCTCTGGAAACACCATATATTTT.

The count of this clone is one. A much larger clone differs by one base, so this may be a read error. CDR3 residues: CASSLRSSGANVLTF. Written as DNA, the CDR3 is TGTGCCAGCAGCTTGAGGAGCTCTGGGGCCAACGTCCTGACTTTC. The rearrangement joins TRBV11-3 to TRBJ2-6; D gene unclear. With 3 bases removed from V and 0 bases from J, the gap between germline ends came to 6 bases. This CDR3 has 15 residues. Germline CDR1 and CDR2: SGHNT and YENEEA.

V and J are TRBV5-3 and TRBJ2-7, with 7 bases that match TRBD1. TRBV5-3 is annotated as an ORF whose role is uncertain. This CDR3 has 12 amino acids. Unmatched junction bases numbered 1, after V lost 4 bases and J lost 3 bases. CDR3: CARSRDSYEQYF. DNA of the CDR3: TGTGCCAGAAGCCGGGACAGCTACGAGCAGTACTTC.

The chain links TRBV4-2 to TRBJ2-3, with TRBD2 matching over 10 bases. V shed 4 bases, J shed 0 bases, and the junction held 4 bases outside the gene matches. Germline V gene sequence: CDR1 LGHNA, CDR2 YNFKEQ. The CDR3 has 16 amino acids. The CDR3 here is CASSPLTSGSTDTQYF. As DNA, the CDR3 is TGTGCCAGCAGCCCCCTGACTAGCGGGAGCACAGATACGCAGTATTTT.

The rearrangement joins TRBV7-2 to TRBJ1-4; 8 bases align to TRBD1. CDR1 is SGHTA and CDR2 is FQGNSA in the germline V gene. CDR3 size: 15 residues. J gave up 7 bases and V 1 base, and 5 bases lay outside the gene matches. The CDR3 sequence: CASSLGSGGSEKLFF. In nucleotides, the CDR3 is TGTGCCAGCAGCTTAGGTTCAGGGGGCTCTGAAAAACTGTTTTTT.

This chain uses TRBV5-1 with TRBJ2-5, with 13 nucleotides matching TRBD2. The CDR3 contains 16 residues. Germline V gene data show CDR1 as SGHRS and CDR2 as YFSETQ. V shed 4 bases, J shed 5 bases, and the junction held 8 bases outside the gene matches. The CDR3: CASSNGLAGVGETQYF. CDR3 coding DNA: TGCGCCAGCAGCAACGGACTAGCGGGAGTAGGGGAGACCCAGTACTTC. The full variable domain, in which reference TRBV5-1 and TRBJ2-5 provide the parts outside the CDR3, is KAGVTQTPRYLIKTRGQQVTLSCSPISGHRSVSWYQQTPGQGLQFLFEYFSETQRNKGNFPGRFSGRQFSNSRSEMNVSTLELGDSALYLCASSNGLAGVGETQYFGPGTRLLVL.